The T cell receptor (beta chain) under discussion was sequenced for a study of technical replicates of blood from a few donors. Sequenced by immunoSEQ multiplex PCR; TCRdb stores in-frame clones only, minus some. The data show 50,000 to 60,000 clones, about 95% seen once. Per germline, CDR1 SGHRS and CDR2 YFSETQ. V was pared by 4 bases and J by 5 bases, with 17 bases between. The CDR3 is 15 amino acids. This clonotype originated in a human donor in good health. Some clones in this sample may be carry-over from other donors' samples. The genes are TRBV5-1 and TRBJ2-3; D may be TRBD2 (5 bases). Material for sequencing was PBMCs. Here the CDR3 reads CASSLQDSAKDTQYF. CDR3 nucleotides: TGCGCCAGCAGCCTGCAGGACTCAGCCAAAGATACGCAGTATTTT.